This TCR beta chain derives from a study of regulatory T cells in long-lasting Graves disease. This clonotype was picked up many times. Time point noted: newly diagnosed GD, antithyroid drugs for less than 3 months. Extracted RNA from PBMCs served as the source of the TCR library. Both iRepertoire HTBI primers and Arm-PCR of CDR3 regions were used to build the TCR beta libraries. One entry per CDR3 protein results from TCRdb running MiXCR on the multiplex PCR reads. The sample carries under 250,000 distinct CDR3 sequences, around 21% recorded once. The CDR3 sequence is 12 residues long. The germline gives CDR1 KGHDR, CDR2 SFDVKD. The V gene lost 3 bases and the J gene lost 3 bases, with 4 bases spanning the gap.

The chain recombines TRBV24-1 with TRBJ1-1; D remains ambiguous. The sample in question was peripheral blood mononuclear cells (PBMCs), obtained at new diagnosis, from a patient treated with antithyroid drugs. The sequence was obtained from a female donor with Graves disease. CDR3 protein: CATSDTDTEAFF. The CDR3 nucleotides read TGTGCCACCAGTGATACAGACACTGAAGCTTTCTTT.